Below are 13 T cell receptor beta chains sequenced from a single sample in a study of neurological immune-mediated disorders (dated by TCRdb to the late 2010s). Library preparation employed 5' RACE. Instrument used: Illumina HiSeq 2500. TCRdb redid the processing of the public reads, applying fastp at Q25 and MiXCR, and retained in-frame beta chains. Duplicate CDR3 protein sequences are folded into a single record with the most common DNA and genes. Across this sample there are roughly 100,000 distinct CDR3 sequences, with approximately 10% seen only once. More than 2.5% of the sample belongs to the ten largest clones. The sample's time point label, in plain terms: longitudinal time-point 3. Sequencing was carried out using PBMCs. The source is a female donor with HTLV-1-associated myelopathy (HAM/TSP).

This clonotype came up many times. V usage is TRBV28 and J usage is TRBJ2-3; TRBD1 agrees at 8 bases. Looked up from germline, CDR1 is MDHEN and CDR2 is SYDVKM. The CDR3 spans 20 residues. After removal of 4 bases from V and 4 bases from J, the junction contained 22 bases not matched to a gene. CDR3 in amino acids: CASSYPYKTAGQGASDTQYF. The CDR3, as DNA: TGTGCCAGCAGTTACCCATACAAAACCGCAGGGCAGGGGGCTTCAGATACGCAGTATTTT.

In its sample, this clonotype was seen a few times. The chain has TRBV30 and TRBJ2-3; the match to TRBD2 covers 8 bases. V shed 0 bases, J shed 1 base, and the junction held 6 bases outside the gene matches. The CDR3 runs to 16 residues. Germline V gene sequence: CDR1 GTSNPN, CDR2 SVGIG (reference sequence). DNA for the CDR3: TGTGCCTGGAGTGTGGGACGGGGGGGAGGCACAGATACGCAGTATTTT. As protein: CAWSVGRGGGTDTQYF.

This clonotype was recorded at least ten times. The chain employs TRBV6-5 and TRBJ2-7; a weak D match, TRBD2 (7 bases). The V gene lost 7 bases and the J gene lost 4 bases, with 20 bases spanning the gap. CDR1 is MNHEY, CDR2 SVGAGI, per germline. This CDR3 comprises 15 residues. The CDR3 DNA sequence: TGTGCCAGCACCAAGGGAGGGGGGGGACTATACGAGCAGTACTTC. It translates to CASTKGGGGLYEQYF.

This clonotype was detected ten times or more. The chain combines TRBV21-1 with TRBJ2-7; TRBD1, the table's D call, was not compared with the DNA. TRBV21-1 is listed as a pseudogene. The CDR3 loop spans 13 amino acids. The DNA for the CDR3 is TGTGCCAGCAGCAACGACAGGCGGCTCGAGCAGTACTTC. It translates to CASSNDRRLEQYF.

This clonotype was recorded at least ten times. The chain is built from TRBV20-1 and TRBJ2-3; D ambiguous. This CDR3 region has 12 residues. The V gene lost 3 bases and the J gene lost 5 bases, with 9 bases spanning the gap. CDR1 and CDR2 from the germline V gene are DFQATT and SNEGSKA (reference sequence). CDR3 amino acids: CSASSRLDTQYF. DNA for the CDR3: TGCAGTGCTAGTTCCCGCCTAGATACGCAGTATTTT.

This clonotype was seen ten or more times. The CDR3 spells CSAWGRALNTEAFF. The DNA of the CDR3 is TGCAGTGCTTGGGGCAGGGCTTTGAACACTGAAGCTTTCTTT. The J gene is TRBJ1-1, the V gene TRBV20-1; D may be TRBD1 (5 bases). Germline V CDR1 and CDR2: DFQATT, SNEGSKA (reference sequence). Between the trimmed V and J ends, which lost 5 bases and 0 bases, there was a span of 13 bases. The CDR3 runs to 14 residues.

The chain combines TRBV5-5 with TRBJ1-1; 8 bases are a match to TRBD1. J lost 3 bases, V lost 1 base, and 2 bases had no gene match. Germline-derived CDR1 and CDR2 are SGHKS and YYEKEE (reference sequence). The CDR3 loop spans 14 amino acids. In DNA form, the CDR3 reads TGTGCCAGCAGCTTGCAGGGGGCAGACACTGAAGCTTTCTTT. Its protein product is CASSLQGADTEAFF.

There are many counts of this clonotype. The chain recombines TRBV28 with TRBJ2-7; D not certain. CDR1 and CDR2 (germline): MDHEN, SYDVKM. V was pared by 6 bases and J by 6 bases, with 12 bases between. This CDR3 has 12 residues. The CDR3: CASSRVDFEQYF. The CDR3 coding sequence is TGTGCCAGCAGCCGCGTTGATTTCGAGCAGTACTTC.

This clonotype was counted at least ten times. The chain joins TRBV10-3 to TRBJ1-1, with D unclear. Trimming shortened V by 10 bases and J by 11 bases, and 11 bases separated the two germline ends. Germline CDR1 ENHRY, CDR2 SYGVKD. This CDR3 has 9 amino acids. The CDR3 sequence is CASDVSAFF. The DNA of the CDR3 is TGTGCCAGTGATGTGTCGGCTTTCTTT.

This clonotype was counted at least ten times. The J gene is TRBJ2-2, the V gene TRBV5-1; D may be TRBD1 (5 bases). Trimming removed 0 bases from V and 1 base from J, with 7 bases in between. The germline CDR1 and CDR2 sequences are SGHRS and YFSETQ. This CDR3 spans 15 amino acids. The CDR3 loop reads CASSLVTENTGELFF. CDR3 coding DNA: TGCGCCAGCAGCTTGGTGACAGAGAACACCGGGGAGCTGTTTTTT. Full variable domain (missing parts from reference TRBV5-1 and TRBJ2-2): KAGVTQTPRYLIKTRGQQVTLSCSPISGHRSVSWYQQTPGQGLQFLFEYFSETQRNKGNFPGRFSGRQFSNSRSEMNVSTLELGDSALYLCASSLVTENTGELFFGEGSRLTVL.

On this clonotype: This may be a read error, as it is one base from a much larger clone. The rearrangement joins TRBV9 to TRBJ2-3, with D possibly being TRBD1 or TRBD2 (5 bases each). The V gene's germline CDR1 is SGDLS and CDR2 YYNGEE. Trimming stripped 3 bases from V and 2 bases from J, with 16 bases between. The CDR3 is 16 amino acids. The CDR3 spells CASSEGPRHYTDTQYF. The CDR3 DNA follows: TGTGCCAGCAGCGAGGGACCGCGACACTACACAGATACGCAGTATTTT.

This clonotype was observed a few times. The chain recombines TRBV5-1 with TRBJ2-3, with 16 positions matching TRBD2. This CDR3 is built from 18 residues. Trimming took 2 bases from V and 1 from J; bases not matched to a gene: 4. Per germline, CDR1 SGHRS and CDR2 YFSETQ. DNA of the CDR3: TGCGCCAGCAGCTTAGCGGGACTAGCGGGGGGGCGCACAGATACGCAGTATTTT. It specifies CASSLAGLAGGRTDTQYF.

As regards this clonotype: A read error may explain this, as a much larger clone is one base away. This chain connects TRBV5-1 to TRBJ2-1; 8 positions match TRBD2. The length of the CDR3 is 14 residues. Trimming took 8 bases from V and 8 from J; bases not matched to a gene: 12. Germline-derived CDR1 and CDR2 are SGHRS and YFSETQ. The CDR3 spells CASENGGAWDEQFF. In DNA form, the CDR3 reads TGCGCCAGTGAGAACGGGGGGGCCTGGGATGAGCAGTTCTTC.